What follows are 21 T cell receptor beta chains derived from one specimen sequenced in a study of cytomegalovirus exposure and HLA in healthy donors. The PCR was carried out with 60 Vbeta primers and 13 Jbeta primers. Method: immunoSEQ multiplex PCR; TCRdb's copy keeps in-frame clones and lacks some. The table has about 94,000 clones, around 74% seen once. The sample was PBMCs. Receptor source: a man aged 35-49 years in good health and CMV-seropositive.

The CDR3 reads CASSRLGGALSSYEQYF. DNA of the CDR3: TGTGCCAGCAGCCGTCTAGGAGGGGCCCTAAGCTCCTACGAGCAGTACTTC. This rearrangement joins TRBV5-4 to TRBJ2-7; D perhaps matches TRBD2 (6 bases). CDR1 is SGHNT, CDR2 YYREEE, per germline (reference sequence). Deletions cut 4 bases from V and 0 bases from J, with 20 bases between. The length of the CDR3 is 17 residues.

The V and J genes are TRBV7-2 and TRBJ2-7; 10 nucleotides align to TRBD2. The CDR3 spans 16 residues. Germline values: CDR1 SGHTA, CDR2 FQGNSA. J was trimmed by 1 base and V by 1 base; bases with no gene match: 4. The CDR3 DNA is TGTGCCAGCAGCTTAGATGCTAGCGGGAGTTCCTACGAGCAGTACTTC. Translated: CASSLDASGSSYEQYF.

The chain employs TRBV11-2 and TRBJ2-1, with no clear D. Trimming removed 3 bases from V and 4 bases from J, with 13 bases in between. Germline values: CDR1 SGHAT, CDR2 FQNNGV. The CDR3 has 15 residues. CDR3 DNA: TGTGCCAGCAGCTTTCTGACACGTAGTTACAATGAGCAGTTCTTC. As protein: CASSFLTRSYNEQFF.

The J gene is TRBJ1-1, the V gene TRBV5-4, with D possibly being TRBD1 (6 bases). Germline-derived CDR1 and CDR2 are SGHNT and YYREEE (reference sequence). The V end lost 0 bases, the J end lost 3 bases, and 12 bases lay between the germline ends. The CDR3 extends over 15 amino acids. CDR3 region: CASSLAGDGYTEAFF. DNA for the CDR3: TGTGCCAGCAGCTTGGCAGGGGACGGCTACACTGAAGCTTTCTTT. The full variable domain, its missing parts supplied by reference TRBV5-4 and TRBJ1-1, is ETGVTQSPTHLIKTRGQQVTLRCSSQSGHNTVSWYQQALGQGPQFIFQYYREEENGRGNFPPRFSGLQFPNYSSELNVNALELDDSALYLCASSLAGDGYTEAFFGQGTRLTVV.

CDR3 protein: CASRTTRKNTGELFF. The CDR3 DNA follows: TGTGCCAGCAGAACTACAAGAAAGAACACCGGGGAGCTGTTTTTT. This chain connects TRBV27 to TRBJ2-2; D is ambiguous. CDR1 is MNHEY, CDR2 SMNVEV, per germline (reference sequence). V was pared by 6 bases and J by 1 base, with 12 bases between. The CDR3 is 15 amino acids.

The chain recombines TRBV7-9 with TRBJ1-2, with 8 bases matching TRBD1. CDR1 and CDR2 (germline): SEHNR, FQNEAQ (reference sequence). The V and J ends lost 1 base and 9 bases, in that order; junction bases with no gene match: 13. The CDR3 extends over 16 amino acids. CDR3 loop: CASSLVWAGGAYSYTF. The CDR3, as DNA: TGTGCCAGCAGCTTAGTCTGGGCAGGGGGCGCGTATAGCTACACCTTC.

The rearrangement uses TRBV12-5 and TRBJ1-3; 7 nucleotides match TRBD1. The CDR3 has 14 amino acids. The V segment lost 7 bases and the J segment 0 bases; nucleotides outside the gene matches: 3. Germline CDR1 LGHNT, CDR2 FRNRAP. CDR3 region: CASAWDSSGNTIYF. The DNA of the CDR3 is TGTGCTAGTGCCTGGGACAGCTCTGGAAACACCATATATTTT.

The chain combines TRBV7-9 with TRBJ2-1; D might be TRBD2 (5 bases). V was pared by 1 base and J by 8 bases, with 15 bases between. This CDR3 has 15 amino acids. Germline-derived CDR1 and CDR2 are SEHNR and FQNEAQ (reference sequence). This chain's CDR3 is CASSLELGGWDEQFF. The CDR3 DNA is TGTGCCAGCAGCTTAGAACTAGGTGGGTGGGATGAGCAGTTCTTC.

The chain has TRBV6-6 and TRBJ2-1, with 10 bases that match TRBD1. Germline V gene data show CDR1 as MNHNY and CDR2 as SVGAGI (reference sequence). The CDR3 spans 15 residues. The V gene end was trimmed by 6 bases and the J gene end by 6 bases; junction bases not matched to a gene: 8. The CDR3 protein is CASRIPGQGSNEQFF. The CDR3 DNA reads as TGTGCCAGCAGGATACCGGGACAGGGGAGCAATGAGCAGTTCTTC.

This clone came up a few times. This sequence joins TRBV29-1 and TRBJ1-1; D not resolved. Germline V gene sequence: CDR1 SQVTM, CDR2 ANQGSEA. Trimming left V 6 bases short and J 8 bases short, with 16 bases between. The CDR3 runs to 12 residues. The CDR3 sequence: CSVHRRYGEAFF. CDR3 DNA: TGCAGCGTACATCGGCGGTACGGCGAAGCTTTCTTT.

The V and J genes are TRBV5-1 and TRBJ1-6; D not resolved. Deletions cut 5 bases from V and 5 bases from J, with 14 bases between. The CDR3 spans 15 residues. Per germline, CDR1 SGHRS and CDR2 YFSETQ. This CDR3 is CASRPGAQDNSPLHF. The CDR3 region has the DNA TGCGCCAGCAGGCCGGGAGCCCAGGATAATTCACCCCTCCACTTT.

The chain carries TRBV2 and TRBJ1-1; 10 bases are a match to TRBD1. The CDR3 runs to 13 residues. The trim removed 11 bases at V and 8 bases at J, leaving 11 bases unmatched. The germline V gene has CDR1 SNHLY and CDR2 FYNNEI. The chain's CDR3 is CAGNRDRGREAFF. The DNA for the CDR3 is TGTGCCGGAAACCGGGACAGGGGACGGGAAGCTTTCTTT.

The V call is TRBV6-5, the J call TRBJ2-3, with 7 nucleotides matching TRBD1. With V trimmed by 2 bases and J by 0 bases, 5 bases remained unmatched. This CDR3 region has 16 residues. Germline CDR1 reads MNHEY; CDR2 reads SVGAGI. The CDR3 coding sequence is TGTGCCAGCAGTTACCTGTACAGGGGAAGCACAGATACGCAGTATTTT. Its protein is CASSYLYRGSTDTQYF.

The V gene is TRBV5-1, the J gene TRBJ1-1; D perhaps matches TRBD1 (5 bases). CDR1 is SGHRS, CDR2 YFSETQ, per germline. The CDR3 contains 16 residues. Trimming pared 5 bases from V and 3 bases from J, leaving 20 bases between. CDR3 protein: CASSKQGGGIDTEAFF. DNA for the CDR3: TGCGCCAGCAGTAAGCAGGGTGGCGGTATAGACACTGAAGCTTTCTTT.

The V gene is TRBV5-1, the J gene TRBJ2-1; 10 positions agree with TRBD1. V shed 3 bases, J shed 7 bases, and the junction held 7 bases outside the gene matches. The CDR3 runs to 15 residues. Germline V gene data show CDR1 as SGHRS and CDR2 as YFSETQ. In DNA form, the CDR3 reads TGCGCCAGCAGCTCCCGGGCGGGACAGGGGAATGAGCAGTTCTTC. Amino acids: CASSSRAGQGNEQFF.

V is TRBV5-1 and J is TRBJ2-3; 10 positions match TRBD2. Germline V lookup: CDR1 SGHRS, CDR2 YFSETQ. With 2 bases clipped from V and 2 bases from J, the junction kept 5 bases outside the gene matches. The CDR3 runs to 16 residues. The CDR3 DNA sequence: TGCGCCAGCAGCTTCCTTAGCGGGGGGAACACAGATACGCAGTATTTT. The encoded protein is CASSFLSGGNTDTQYF. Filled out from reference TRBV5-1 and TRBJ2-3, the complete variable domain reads KAGVTQTPRYLIKTRGQQVTLSCSPISGHRSVSWYQQTPGQGLQFLFEYFSETQRNKGNFPGRFSGRQFSNSRSEMNVSTLELGDSALYLCASSFLSGGNTDTQYFGPGTRLTVL.

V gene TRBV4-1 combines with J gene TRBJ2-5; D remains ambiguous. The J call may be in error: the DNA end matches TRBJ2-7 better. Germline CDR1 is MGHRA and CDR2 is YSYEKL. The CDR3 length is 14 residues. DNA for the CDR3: TGCGCCAGCAGCCAAATTGGAGCACCCTACGAGCAGTACTTC. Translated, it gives CASSQIGAPYEQYF.

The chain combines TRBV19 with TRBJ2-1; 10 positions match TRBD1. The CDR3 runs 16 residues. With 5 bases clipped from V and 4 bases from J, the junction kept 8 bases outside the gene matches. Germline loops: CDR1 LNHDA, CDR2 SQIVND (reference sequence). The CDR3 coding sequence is TGTGCCAGTAGTCCCCTCCGGGGACAGGGGTACAATGAGCAGTTCTTC. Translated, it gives CASSPLRGQGYNEQFF.

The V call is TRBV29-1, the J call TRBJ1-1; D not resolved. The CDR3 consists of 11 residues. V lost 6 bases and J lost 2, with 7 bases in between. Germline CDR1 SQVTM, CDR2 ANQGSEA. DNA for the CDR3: TGCAGCGTCGTCGGTAACACTGAAGCTTTCTTT. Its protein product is CSVVGNTEAFF.

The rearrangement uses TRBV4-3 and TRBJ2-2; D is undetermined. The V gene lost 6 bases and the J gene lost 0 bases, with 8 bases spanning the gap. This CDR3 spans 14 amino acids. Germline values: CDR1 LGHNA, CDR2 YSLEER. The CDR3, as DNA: TGCGCCAGCAGGCTACAGCCGAACACCGGGGAGCTGTTTTTT. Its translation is CASRLQPNTGELFF.

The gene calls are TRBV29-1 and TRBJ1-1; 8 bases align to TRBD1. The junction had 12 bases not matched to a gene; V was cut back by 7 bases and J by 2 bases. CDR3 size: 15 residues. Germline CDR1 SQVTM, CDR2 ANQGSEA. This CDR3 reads CSAYRGAGRNTEAFF. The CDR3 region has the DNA TGCAGCGCCTACAGGGGGGCGGGACGAAACACTGAAGCTTTCTTT. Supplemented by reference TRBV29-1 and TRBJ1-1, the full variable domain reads SAVISQKPSRDICQRGTSLTIQCQVDSQVTMMFWYRQQPGQSLTLIATANQGSEATYESGFVIDKFPISRPNLTFSTLTVSNMSPEDSSIYLCSAYRGAGRNTEAFFGQGTRLTVV.